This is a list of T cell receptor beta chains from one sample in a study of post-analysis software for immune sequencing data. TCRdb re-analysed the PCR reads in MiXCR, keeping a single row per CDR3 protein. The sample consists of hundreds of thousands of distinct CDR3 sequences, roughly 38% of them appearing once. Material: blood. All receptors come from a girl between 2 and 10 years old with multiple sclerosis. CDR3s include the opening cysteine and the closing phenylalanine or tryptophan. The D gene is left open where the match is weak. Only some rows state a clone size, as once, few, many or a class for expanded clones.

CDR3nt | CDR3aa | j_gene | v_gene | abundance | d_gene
TGTGCCAGCAGTTACGAGACAGGGGGATCACCCCTCCACTTT | CASSYETGGSPLHF | TRBJ1-6 | TRBV27 | once | TRBD1
TGCGCCAGCAGCCAAGATCCCGGGGATCGAGGCTACACCTTC | CASSQDPGDRGYTF | TRBJ1-2 | TRBV4-3 | few | -
TGTGCCAGCAGTCCATCCGGGACAGGAACTCAGCCCCAGCATTTT | CASSPSGTGTQPQHF | TRBJ1-5 | TRBV25-1 | few | TRBD1
TGTGCCACCAGTGATACCGCCGATTTCCAAGAGACCCAGTACTTC | CATSDTADFQETQYF | TRBJ2-5 | TRBV24-1 | few | -
TGTGCCATCAGTGAGTCAATGTCCCCCTGGCAGGACTATGGCTACACCTTC | CAISESMSPWQDYGYTF | TRBJ1-2 | TRBV10-3 | - | -
TGTGCCAGCCTATTCCGGGAGGGGCAGGGGACTGAAGCTTTCTTT | CASLFREGQGTEAFF | TRBJ1-1 | TRBV28 | - | -
TGTGCCAGCAGCGGACAGGGACGGCAAGAGACCCAGTACTTC | CASSGQGRQETQYF | TRBJ2-5 | TRBV5-5 | - | TRBD1
TGTGCCAGCGGAAACTTAGCGAGCTATACGCAGTATTTT | CASGNLASYTQYF | TRBJ2-3 | TRBV28 | - | -
TGTGCCATCGCAGACGCGGGTTCACCCCTCCACTTT | CAIADAGSPLHF | TRBJ1-6 | TRBV10-3 | few | -
TGTGCCAGCAGTTTGGAGACTAGCGGGAGTCGGGAGCAGTTCTTC | CASSLETSGSREQFF | TRBJ2-1 | TRBV12-3/TRBV12-4 | few | TRBD2
TGCGCCAGCAGCAAGTCCGACAGCGGGGGGGGAGGGAATGAGCAGTTCTTC | CASSKSDSGGGGNEQFF | TRBJ2-1 | TRBV5-1 | - | TRBD2
TGTGCCAGCAGCTTAGAGTCCCCGGGTAACTATGGCTACACCTTC | CASSLESPGNYGYTF | TRBJ1-2 | TRBV13 | few | -
TGTGCCAGCAGTGTTGCCAGCCGAATCAATCAGCCCCAGCATTTT | CASSVASRINQPQHF | TRBJ1-5 | TRBV6-1 | - | -
TGTGCCAGCAGTTTATCAATCAGTATCTCCTACAATGAGCAGTTCTTC | CASSLSISISYNEQFF | TRBJ2-1 | TRBV27 | few | -
TGTGCCAGCAGCTTACTCCCGGGAACTAACACCGGGGAGCTGTTTTTT | CASSLLPGTNTGELFF | TRBJ2-2 | TRBV7-3 | many | -
TGTGCCAGCAGTCTTCCAGGATCCTCTGGGGCCAACGTCCTGACTTTC | CASSLPGSSGANVLTF | TRBJ2-6 | TRBV5-6 | - | -
TGTGCCAGCAGTTACCTTGGGGGCGCGGAGACCCAGTACTTC | CASSYLGGAETQYF | TRBJ2-5 | TRBV12-3/TRBV12-4 | - | -
TGTGCCAGCAGCTCGCTGTCGGCTAGCTATCGCCGGGCTTCGCAGTATTTT | CASSSLSASYRRASQYF | TRBJ2-3 | TRBV7-2 | - | -
TGCAGTGCCTCGACTACTTACAATGAGCAGTTCTTC | CSASTTYNEQFF | TRBJ2-1 | TRBV20-1 | few | -
TGCGCCAGCAGCTTGTTTGTCGTCGGTTCCTACAATGAGCAGTACTTC | CASSLFVVGSYNEQYF | TRBJ2-7 | TRBV5-1 | - | -
TGTGCCAGCAGCCCCCCAGGGACTTATGGCTACACCTTC | CASSPPGTYGYTF | TRBJ1-2 | TRBV7-9 | - | -
TGCGCCAGCAGCTTTATCACAGGGGTCTCGGGCTACGAGCAGTACTTC | CASSFITGVSGYEQYF | TRBJ2-7 | TRBV5-1 | few | TRBD1
TGTGCCAGCAGCCTAATTGGGGAGGGCGTCAATGAGCAGTTCTTC | CASSLIGEGVNEQFF | TRBJ2-1 | TRBV7-3 | - | TRBD2
TGCGCCAGCAGCCAGACTCCGTTCACTGAGCAGTTCTTC | CASSQTPFTEQFF | TRBJ2-1 | TRBV4-3 | few | -
TGCAGTGCTAACAGGGGGACTAGCGGGGGGCCCTACAATGAGCAGTTCTTC | CSANRGTSGGPYNEQFF | TRBJ2-1 | TRBV20-1 | - | TRBD2